This T cell receptor (beta chain) was sequenced in a study of shared clonotypes between healthy human individuals. About this clone: Its antigen is as yet unknown.

Study-wide results and limits: Non-shared clonotypes had lower generation probabilities than clonotypes shared by all four sorted-subset donors.

The assay was immunoSEQ multiplex PCR, and TCRdb's table has in-frame clones only and misses some. The table shows hundreds of thousands of clones, with 96% occurring only once. Division of CD4+ cells produced a CD45RA+ naive subset and a CD45RA-negative memory subset. The specimen sequenced was naive CD4+ T cells sorted from blood. Subset denoted: CD45RA+ positively selected. This clonotype was sampled from a woman between 25 and 40 years old in good health.

This CDR3 is CASSPRLSSYNEQFF. CDR3 bases: TGTGCCAGCAGCCCAAGATTAAGCTCCTACAATGAGCAGTTCTTC. V usage is TRBV7-6 and J usage is TRBJ2-1; D remains unclear. The germline CDR1 and CDR2 sequences are SGHVS and FNYEAQ. V lost 5 bases to trimming and J lost 0 bases, with 11 bases between them. This CDR3 has 15 residues. Full variable domain (rest looked up from reference TRBV7-6 and TRBJ2-1): GAGVSQSPRYKVTKRGQDVALRCDPISGHVSLYWYRQALGQGPEFLTYFNYEAQQDKSGLPNDRFSAERPEGSISTLTIQRTEQRDSAMYRCASSPRLSSYNEQFFGPGTRLTVL.